This TCR beta chain derives from a study of memory CD4+ T cells and cytomegalovirus serostatus. Across the whole study: Donors were healthy Belgian adults, 9 or 10 CMV seropositive and around 24 seronegative. General study points: The CMV-associated TCR signature appears largely within the CD4+ memory repertoire. Each of approximately 70 CMV-associated TCRbeta sequences occurred in one to five individuals.

The sort gate was single viable CD3+CD4+CD8-CD45RO+ cells for memory CD4+ T cells. Total CD4+ T cells were enriched by CD4 positive selection. The CDR3 sequence is 16 residues long. CDR1 and CDR2 from the germline V gene are SGHKS and YYEKEE (reference sequence). Losses at the gene ends were 0 bases for V and 2 bases for J; bases not matched to a gene: 4. About this clone: Its antigen is undetermined.

The repertoire was sequenced with immunoSEQ multiplex PCR; TCRdb's copy has only in-frame clones and lacks some. This sample has under 40,000 clones, with approximately 79% found just once. This TCR derives from an adult in good health and CMV-seropositive. The rearrangement joins TRBV5-5 to TRBJ1-2; 10 bases fit TRBD1. Sequenced: memory CD4+ T cells from blood. Here the CDR3 DNA reads TGTGCCAGCAGCTTGGGAGCGACAGGGGGCAACTATGGCTACACCTTC. Protein sequence: CASSLGATGGNYGYTF.